This TCR beta chain came from a study of blood T cells in healthy people across ages. The study's findings and limits: Diversity figures based on one million T cells were deemed too low.

This clonotype was recorded a few times. The antigen is unknown. Together with a sample-barcoded 5' primer, a J-beta primer mix was included in a second PCR lasting about 7 to 11 cycles. A single record per CDR3 protein comes from TCRdb applying MiXCR to the 5' RACE reads. The top ten clones hold approximately 20% of a sample with approximately 1,100,000 distinct CDR3 sequences, 40% to 55% of them seen once. The study isolated at least 6.5 million PBMCs from each sample. Germline CDR1 is SGHRS and CDR2 is YFSETQ. V lost 3 bases, J lost 6 bases, and 4 bases stayed unmatched. The CDR3 spans 14 residues. This receptor was identified in a woman aged 60-75 years in good health. The specimen sequenced was blood. The rearrangement links TRBV5-1 to TRBJ2-1; 9 bases map to TRBD2. CDR3 nucleotide sequence: TGCGCCAGCAGCTCGACTAGCGGAGGCAATGAGCAGTTCTTC. This encodes CASSSTSGGNEQFF. The full variable domain, in which reference TRBV5-1 and TRBJ2-1 provide the parts outside the CDR3, is KAGVTQTPRYLIKTRGQQVTLSCSPISGHRSVSWYQQTPGQGLQFLFEYFSETQRNKGNFPGRFSGRQFSNSRSEMNVSTLELGDSALYLCASSSTSGGNEQFFGPGTRLTVL.